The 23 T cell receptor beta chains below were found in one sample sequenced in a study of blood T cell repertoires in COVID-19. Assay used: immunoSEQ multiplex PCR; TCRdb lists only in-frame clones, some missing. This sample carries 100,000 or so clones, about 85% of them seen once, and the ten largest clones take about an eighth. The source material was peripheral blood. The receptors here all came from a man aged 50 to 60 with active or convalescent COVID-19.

CDR3 sequence (DNA): TGTGCCAGCAGCGAGGGACAGGATAGAAGGTTTGGCTACACCTTC. It specifies CASSEGQDRRFGYTF. The chain carries TRBV11-3 and TRBJ1-2, with 8 bases fitting TRBD1. CDR1 is SGHNT and CDR2 is YENEEA in the germline V gene. The V segment lost 5 bases and the J segment 7 bases; nucleotides outside the gene matches: 12. This CDR3 spans 15 amino acids.

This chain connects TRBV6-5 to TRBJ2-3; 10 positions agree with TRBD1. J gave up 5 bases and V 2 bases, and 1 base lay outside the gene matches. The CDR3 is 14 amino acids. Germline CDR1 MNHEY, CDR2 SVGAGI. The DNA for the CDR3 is TGTGCCAGCAGTTACGGGACAGGGGAAGATACGCAGTATTTT. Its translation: CASSYGTGEDTQYF.

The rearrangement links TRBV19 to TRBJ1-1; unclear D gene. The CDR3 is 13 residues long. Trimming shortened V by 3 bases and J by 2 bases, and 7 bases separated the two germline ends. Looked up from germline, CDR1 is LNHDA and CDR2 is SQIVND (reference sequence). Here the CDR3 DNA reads TGTGCCAGTAGTATGCGGGGAAACACTGAAGCTTTCTTT. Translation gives CASSMRGNTEAFF.

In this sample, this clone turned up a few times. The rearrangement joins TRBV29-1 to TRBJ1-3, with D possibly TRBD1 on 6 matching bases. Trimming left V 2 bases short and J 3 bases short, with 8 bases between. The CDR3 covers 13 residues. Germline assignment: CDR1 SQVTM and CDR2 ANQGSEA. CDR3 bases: TGCAGCGTTGAATACAGGGATGGAAACACCATATATTTT. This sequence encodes CSVEYRDGNTIYF.

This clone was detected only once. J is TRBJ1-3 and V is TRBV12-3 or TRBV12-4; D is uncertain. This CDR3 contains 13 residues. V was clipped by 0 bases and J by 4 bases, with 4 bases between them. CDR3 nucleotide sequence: TGTGCCAGCAGTTTAGCGGAGGGAAACACCATATATTTT. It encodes CASSLAEGNTIYF.

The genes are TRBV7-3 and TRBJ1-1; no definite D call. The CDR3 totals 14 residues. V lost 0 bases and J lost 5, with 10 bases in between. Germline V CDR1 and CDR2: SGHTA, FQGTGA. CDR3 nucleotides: TGTGCCAGCAGCTTAACACTGGGAGAAACTGAAGCTTTCTTT. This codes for CASSLTLGETEAFF.

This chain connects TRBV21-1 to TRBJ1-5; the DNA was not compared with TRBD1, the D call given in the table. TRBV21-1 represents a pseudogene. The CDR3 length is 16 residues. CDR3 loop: CASSGGGQVLRQPQHF. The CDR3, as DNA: TGTGCCAGCAGCGGTGGGGGACAAGTCTTGAGGCAGCCCCAGCATTTT.

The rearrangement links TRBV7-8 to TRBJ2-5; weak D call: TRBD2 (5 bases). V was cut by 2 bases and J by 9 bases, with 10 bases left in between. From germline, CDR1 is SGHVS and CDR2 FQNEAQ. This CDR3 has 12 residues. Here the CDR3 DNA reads TGTGCCAGCAGCTTATCTTCCGGGGCCCAGTACTTC. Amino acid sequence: CASSLSSGAQYF.

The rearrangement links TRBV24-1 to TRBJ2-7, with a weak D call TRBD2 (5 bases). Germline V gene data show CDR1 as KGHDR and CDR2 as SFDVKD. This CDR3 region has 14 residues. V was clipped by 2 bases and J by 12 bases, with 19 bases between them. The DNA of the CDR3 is TGTGCCACCAGTGATTCGTTCCATGGAGGCAGTATGTACTTC. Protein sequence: CATSDSFHGGSMYF.

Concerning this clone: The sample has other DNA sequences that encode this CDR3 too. The CDR3 coding sequence is TGTGCCAGCAGCCCCCTCAGCGGCAGCACAGATACGCAGTATTTT. Translated, it gives CASSPLSGSTDTQYF. V is TRBV5-4 and J is TRBJ2-3; a possible D gene is TRBD2 (5 bases). CDR3 length equals 15 residues. V dropped 4 bases and J dropped 0 bases, with 12 bases sitting between them. CDR1 and CDR2 from the germline V gene are SGHNT and YYREEE (reference sequence).

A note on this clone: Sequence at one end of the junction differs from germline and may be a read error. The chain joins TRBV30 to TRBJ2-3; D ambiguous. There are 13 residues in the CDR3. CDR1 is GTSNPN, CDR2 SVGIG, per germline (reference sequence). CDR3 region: CALSPGSTDTQYF. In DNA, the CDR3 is TGCGCACTGAGTCCCGGTAGCACAGATACGCAGTATTTT.

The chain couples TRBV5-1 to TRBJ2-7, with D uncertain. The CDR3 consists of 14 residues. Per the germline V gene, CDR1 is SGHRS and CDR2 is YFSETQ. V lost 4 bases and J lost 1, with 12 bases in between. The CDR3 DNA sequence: TGCGCCAGCAGCGCGACGGGTGGATCCTACGAGCAGTACTTC. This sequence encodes CASSATGGSYEQYF.

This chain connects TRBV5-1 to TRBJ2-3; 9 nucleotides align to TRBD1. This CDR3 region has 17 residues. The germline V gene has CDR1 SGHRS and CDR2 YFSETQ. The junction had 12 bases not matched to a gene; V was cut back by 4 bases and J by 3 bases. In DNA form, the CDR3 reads TGCGCCAGCAGCGCTATAGGGACAGGGTCATTGACAGATACGCAGTATTTT. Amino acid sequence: CASSAIGTGSLTDTQYF. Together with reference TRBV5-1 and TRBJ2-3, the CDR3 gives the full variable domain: KAGVTQTPRYLIKTRGQQVTLSCSPISGHRSVSWYQQTPGQGLQFLFEYFSETQRNKGNFPGRFSGRQFSNSRSEMNVSTLELGDSALYLCASSAIGTGSLTDTQYFGPGTRLTVL.

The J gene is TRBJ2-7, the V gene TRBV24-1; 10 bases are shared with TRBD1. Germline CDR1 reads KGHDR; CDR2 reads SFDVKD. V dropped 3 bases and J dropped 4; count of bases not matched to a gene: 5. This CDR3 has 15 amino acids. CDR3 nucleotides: TGTGCCACCAGTGATCCGACAGGGGGCGAATACGAGCAGTACTTC. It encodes CATSDPTGGEYEQYF.

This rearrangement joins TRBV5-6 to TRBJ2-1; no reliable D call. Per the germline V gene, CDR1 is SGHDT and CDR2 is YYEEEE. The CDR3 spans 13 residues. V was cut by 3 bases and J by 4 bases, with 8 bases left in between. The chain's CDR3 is CASSSTEYNEQFF. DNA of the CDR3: TGTGCCAGCAGCTCCACGGAGTACAATGAGCAGTTCTTC.

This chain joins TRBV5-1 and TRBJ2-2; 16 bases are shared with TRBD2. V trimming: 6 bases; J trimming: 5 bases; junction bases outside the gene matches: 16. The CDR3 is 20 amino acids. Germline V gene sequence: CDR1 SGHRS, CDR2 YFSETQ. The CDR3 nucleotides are TGCGCCAGCACCTCCACGTCCGGGACTAGCGGGAGGGCCCGGACCGGGGAGCTGTTTTTT. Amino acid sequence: CASTSTSGTSGRARTGELFF.

This CDR3 reads CSVEFRLAGYVDTQYF. The CDR3 DNA reads TGCAGCGTTGAATTCCGACTAGCGGGCTATGTAGATACGCAGTATTTT. The chain carries TRBV29-1 and TRBJ2-3, with 10 bases fitting TRBD2. CDR1 is SQVTM and CDR2 is ANQGSEA in the germline V gene. The CDR3 runs to 16 residues. The junction had 10 bases not matched to a gene; V was cut back by 2 bases and J by 5 bases.

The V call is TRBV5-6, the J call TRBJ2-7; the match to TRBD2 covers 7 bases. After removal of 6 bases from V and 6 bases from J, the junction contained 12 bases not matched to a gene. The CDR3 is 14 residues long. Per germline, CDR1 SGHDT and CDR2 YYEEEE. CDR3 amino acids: CASNVGGVNGEQYF. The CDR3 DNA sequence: TGTGCCAGCAACGTTGGGGGGGTTAATGGCGAGCAGTACTTC.

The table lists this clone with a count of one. CDR3 protein: CASSSQDRGHEQYF. As DNA, the CDR3 is TGTGCCAGCAGCTCCCAAGACAGGGGCCACGAGCAGTACTTC. The chain employs TRBV5-4 and TRBJ2-7; the match to TRBD1 covers 8 bases. V lost 3 bases, J lost 5 bases, and 7 bases stayed unmatched. In germline, CDR1 is SGHNT, CDR2 YYREEE (reference sequence). CDR3 length equals 14 residues.

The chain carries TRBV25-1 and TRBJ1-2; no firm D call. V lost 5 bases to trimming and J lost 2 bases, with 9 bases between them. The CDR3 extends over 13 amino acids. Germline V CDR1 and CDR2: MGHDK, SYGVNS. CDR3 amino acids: CASSRTPNYGYTF. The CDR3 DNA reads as TGTGCCAGCAGTCGCACACCAAACTATGGCTACACCTTC.

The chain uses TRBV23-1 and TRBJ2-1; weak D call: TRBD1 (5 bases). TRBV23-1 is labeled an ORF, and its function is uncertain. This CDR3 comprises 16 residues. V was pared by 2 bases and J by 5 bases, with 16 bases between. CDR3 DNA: TGCGCCAGCAGTCAAAAGAACAGGATTGGGGACAATGAGCAGTTCTTC. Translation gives CASSQKNRIGDNEQFF.

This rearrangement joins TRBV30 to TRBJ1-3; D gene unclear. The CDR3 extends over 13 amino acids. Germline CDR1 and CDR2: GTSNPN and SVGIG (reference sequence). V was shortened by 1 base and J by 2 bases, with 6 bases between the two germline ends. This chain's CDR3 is CAWSGSAGNTIYF. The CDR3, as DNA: TGTGCCTGGAGTGGGTCGGCTGGAAACACCATATATTTT.

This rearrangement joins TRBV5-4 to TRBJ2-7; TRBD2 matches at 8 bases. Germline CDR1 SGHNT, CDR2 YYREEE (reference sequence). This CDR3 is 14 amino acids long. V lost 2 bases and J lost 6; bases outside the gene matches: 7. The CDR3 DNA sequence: TGTGCCAGCAGCTTCCCGGGAGGGCCGATCGAGCAGTACTTC. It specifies CASSFPGGPIEQYF.